Following are 18 T cell receptor beta chains from one sample sequenced in a study of neurological immune-mediated disorders. TCRdb used MiXCR to reprocess the 5' RACE reads, holding one entry per CDR3 protein. This table holds roughly 75,000 distinct CDR3 sequences, around 2.6% found once. The sequenced sample was PBMCs. These receptors all come from a woman in her 30s with multiple sclerosis.

This clonotype showed up many times. This chain joins TRBV7-2 and TRBJ2-4; 7 bases agree with TRBD1. Germline V gene lookup returns CDR1 SGHTA and CDR2 FQGNSA. The CDR3 length is 15 residues. J lost 4 bases, V lost 3 bases, and 6 bases had no gene match. For the CDR3, the DNA is TGTGCCAGCAGCTTGGGGGACAGTATAAAAAACATTCAGTACTTC. Translating gives CASSLGDSIKNIQYF.

In this sample, this clonotype turned up many times. The chain couples TRBV4-1 to TRBJ2-1, with D possibly TRBD1 on 5 matching bases. The germline V and J ends were trimmed by 3 bases and 2 bases, with 17 bases remaining between them. This CDR3 contains 17 residues. In germline, CDR1 is MGHRA, CDR2 YSYEKL. CDR3 sequence: CASSQGPPATAYNEQFF. DNA of the CDR3: TGCGCCAGCAGCCAGGGGCCCCCCGCTACGGCCTACAATGAGCAGTTCTTC.

In its sample, this clonotype was seen many times. This chain connects TRBV5-6 to TRBJ2-1, with unresolved D. The V and J ends lost 0 bases and 8 bases respectively, with 9 bases between them. The CDR3 spans 13 residues. CDR1 and CDR2 (germline): SGHDT, YYEEEE. Written as DNA, the CDR3 is TGTGCCAGCAGCTTGGGTGGGGTCGATGAGCAGTTCTTC. As protein: CASSLGGVDEQFF.

The chain employs TRBV7-6 and TRBJ2-3; D may be TRBD2 (5 bases). The CDR3 sequence is 16 residues long. The germline V gene encodes CDR1 SGHVS and CDR2 FNYEAQ. Trimming stripped 0 bases from V and 3 bases from J, with 13 bases between. The CDR3 sequence: CASSLAPPSGTDTQYF. The CDR3 coding sequence is TGTGCCAGCAGCTTAGCTCCACCGAGCGGTACAGATACGCAGTATTTT.

In this sample, this clonotype turned up many times. The V call is TRBV7-2, the J call TRBJ2-1, with D possibly being TRBD2 (6 bases). The CDR3 is 15 amino acids. Germline CDR1 SGHTA, CDR2 FQGNSA. Between the trimmed V and J ends, which lost 0 bases and 6 bases, there was a span of 12 bases. The CDR3 nucleotides are TGTGCCAGCAGCTTAGCGGGACTCACCATCAATGAGCAGTTCTTC. This gives the protein CASSLAGLTINEQFF.

This clonotype was counted ten times or more. The chain's CDR3 is CASSTGGEEFF. DNA of the CDR3: TGCGCCAGCAGCACAGGGGGTGAAGAGTTCTTC. This chain connects TRBV5-1 to TRBJ2-1, with 8 nucleotides matching TRBD1. Germline lookup yields CDR1 SGHRS and CDR2 YFSETQ. The CDR3 totals 11 residues. J lost 14 bases, V lost 4 bases, and 5 bases had no gene match.

This clonotype was observed at least ten times. The chain employs TRBV20-1 and TRBJ1-3; D call uncertain. Germline lookup yields CDR1 DFQATT and CDR2 SNEGSKA (reference sequence). Trimming shortened V by 0 bases and J by 1 base, and 10 bases separated the two germline ends. The CDR3 runs 15 residues. The CDR3 bases are TGCAGTGCTAGAGAAAAGTTCGGGTCTGGAAACACCATATATTTT. Protein product: CSAREKFGSGNTIYF.

This clonotype showed up many times. The J gene is TRBJ2-3, the V gene TRBV4-3, with D possibly matching TRBD2 (6 bases). The CDR3 loop spans 16 amino acids. V gave up 2 bases and J gave up 7 bases, with 19 bases separating them. Germline V gene sequence: CDR1 LGHNA, CDR2 YSLEER. The CDR3 protein is CASSQTTRAGYNTQYF. The CDR3 coding sequence is TGCGCCAGCAGCCAAACCACACGGGCGGGATATAATACGCAGTATTTT.

This clonotype was detected many times. V usage is TRBV7-8 and J usage is TRBJ2-5, with D hard to call. Germline-derived CDR1 and CDR2 are SGHVS and FQNEAQ. The CDR3 is 15 amino acids. Trimming stripped 5 bases from V and 4 bases from J, with 17 bases between. For the CDR3, the DNA is TGTGCCAGCAGCGACGGGTATAAAAACGGAGAGACCCAGTACTTC. It yields the protein CASSDGYKNGETQYF. Complete variable domain (other parts from reference TRBV7-8 and TRBJ2-5): GAGVSQSPRYKVAKRGQDVALRCDPISGHVSLFWYQQALGQGPEFLTYFQNEAQLDKSGLPSDRFFAERPEGSVSTLKIQRTQQEDSAVYLCASSDGYKNGETQYFGPGTRLLVL.

In this sample, this clonotype turned up many times. CDR3 loop: CSARVSWGGARTDTQYF. CDR3 sequence (DNA): TGCAGTGCTAGAGTCTCATGGGGAGGGGCTCGCACAGATACGCAGTATTTT. The chain couples TRBV20-1 to TRBJ2-3; 7 positions match TRBD2. The germline V gene has CDR1 DFQATT and CDR2 SNEGSKA (reference sequence). The trim removed 1 base at V and 1 base at J, leaving 11 bases unmatched. This CDR3 is 17 amino acids long.

This clonotype has at least ten counts. The V call is TRBV7-9, the J call TRBJ2-6; D may be TRBD1 (5 bases). This CDR3 is 19 amino acids long. The germline CDR1 and CDR2 sequences are SEHNR and FQNEAQ (reference sequence). V gave up 0 bases and J gave up 0 bases, with 15 bases separating them. CDR3 residues: CASSLALRQQSSGANVLTF. In nucleotides, the CDR3 is TGTGCCAGCAGCTTAGCGCTTAGACAGCAGAGCTCTGGGGCCAACGTCCTGACTTTC.

This clonotype was picked up many times. V usage is TRBV7-8 and J usage is TRBJ2-7; D perhaps matches TRBD1 (6 bases). Trimming removed 5 bases at V and 5 bases at J, with 13 bases between. The CDR3 spans 13 residues. The germline V gene encodes CDR1 SGHVS and CDR2 FQNEAQ. As DNA, the CDR3 is TGTGCCAGCAGCAGGGGGTCAGGGAACGAGCAGTACTTC. Its protein product is CASSRGSGNEQYF.

This clonotype was recorded at least ten times. The gene calls are TRBV20-1 and TRBJ2-4, with D possibly matching TRBD1 (6 bases). Germline V gene sequence: CDR1 DFQATT, CDR2 SNEGSKA (reference sequence). The CDR3 totals 13 residues. V was clipped by 0 bases and J by 5 bases, with 8 bases between them. DNA of the CDR3: TGCAGTGCTAGAGAAGGACAGCAAAACATTCAGTACTTC. Amino acid sequence: CSAREGQQNIQYF.

This clonotype came up many times. The V gene is TRBV28, the J gene TRBJ2-7; possibly TRBD1 for D (6 bases). CDR1 is MDHEN and CDR2 is SYDVKM in the germline V gene. The CDR3 length is 18 residues. V was shortened by 5 bases and J by 0 bases, with 23 bases between the two germline ends. CDR3 coding DNA: TGTGCCAGCAGTATCGTAGCACACAGGGTCCCCAGCTCCTACGAGCAGTACTTC. It encodes CASSIVAHRVPSSYEQYF.

This clonotype was recorded at least ten times. The chain has TRBV27 and TRBJ1-1; 7 nucleotides align to TRBD1. The CDR3 is made up of 16 amino acids. The J segment lost 3 bases and the V segment lost 5 bases, leaving 12 bases of the junction unmatched. Germline-derived CDR1 and CDR2 are MNHEY and SMNVEV (reference sequence). The CDR3, as DNA: TGTGCCAGCAGTACCCGGACAGGTTGGTACGACACTGAAGCTTTCTTT. Translating gives CASSTRTGWYDTEAFF.

Ten or more counts support this clonotype. The rearrangement joins TRBV20-1 to TRBJ2-2; 9 nucleotides align to TRBD1. The germline V gene has CDR1 DFQATT and CDR2 SNEGSKA (reference sequence). This CDR3 comprises 16 residues. J lost 2 bases, V lost 0 bases, and 4 bases had no gene match. The CDR3 bases are TGCAGTGCTAGAGATGTGGACAGGGGTAACACCGGGGAGCTGTTTTTT. Its translation: CSARDVDRGNTGELFF.

This clonotype was seen many times. The chain recombines TRBV20-1 with TRBJ2-3, with 8 bases identical to TRBD2. The CDR3 sequence is 13 residues long. Germline-derived CDR1 and CDR2 are DFQATT and SNEGSKA (reference sequence). Unmatched junction bases numbered 5, after V lost 6 bases and J lost 3 bases. The CDR3 DNA reads as TGCAGTGCAAAGCGGGAGTTGACAGATACGCAGTATTTT. Translation: CSAKRELTDTQYF.

This clonotype was seen ten or more times. The chain combines TRBV5-1 with TRBJ2-2; D is uncertain. The germline V gene has CDR1 SGHRS and CDR2 YFSETQ. This CDR3 has 12 residues. Between the trimmed V and J ends, which lost 4 bases and 7 bases, there was a span of 8 bases. CDR3 amino acids: CASSLTLGELFF. In DNA form, the CDR3 reads TGCGCCAGCAGCCTCACGCTCGGGGAGCTGTTTTTT.